This T cell receptor beta chain was sequenced during a study of blood T cells in healthy people across ages. General study results and limits: Bulk PBMC profiling left naive and antigen-experienced comparisons inconclusive.

On this clonotype: Its antigen remains unknown.

CDR1 and CDR2 (germline): SGDLS, YYNGEE. Trimming shortened V by 4 bases and J by 5 bases, and 15 bases separated the two germline ends. The CDR3 has 14 residues. A sample-barcoded 5' primer and a J-beta primer mix were used in a second PCR of about 7 to 12 cycles. TCRdb re-called the 5' RACE reads through MiXCR, storing one row per CDR3 protein. The table has under 2,000,000 distinct CDR3 sequences, just under 50% seen once; the top ten hold around 2.1%. The rearrangement joins TRBV9 to TRBJ1-2; no firm D call. The sequencing input was blood. The sequence came from a woman in her forties in good health. The CDR3 reads CASSPVLFPYGYTF. The CDR3 region has the DNA TGTGCCAGCAGCCCCGTCCTCTTCCCTTATGGCTACACCTTC.